The clone carrying this T cell receptor (beta chain) appeared once. Its antigen is undetermined. The ends were cut back, 10 bases at V and 8 bases at J, with 20 bases in the middle. This CDR3 contains 14 residues. Germline V gene data show CDR1 as MNHNY and CDR2 as SVGAGI (reference sequence). Produced via immunoSEQ multiplex PCR; TCRdb's table is partial and in-frame only. The sample includes 60,000 to 85,000 clones, about nine tenths of them seen just once. This entry comes from a study of OX40 agonist ivuxolimab in advanced cancers. About the study: Patients received the agonistic anti-OX40 (CD134) antibody ivuxolimab. The study, taken as a whole, reports: Certain nonresponders additionally had low normalized T-cell clonal expansion. Expanded clones belonging to CD8+ T cells outnumbered, on average, those of CD4+.

Patients who had autoimmune disease history or got systemic immunosuppression were left out. This clonotype was obtained from an adult with an advanced solid tumor such as melanoma, head and neck, liver or kidney cancer. The sequences come from CD4+ or CD8+ T cells sorted from blood, collected in a trial of the OX40 agonist ivuxolimab. V gene TRBV6-6 combines with J gene TRBJ2-2; possible D gene TRBD1, 6 bases. CDR3 loop: CANSGTPGRGELFF. The CDR3 DNA is TGTGCCAATTCCGGGACACCCGGTCGGGGGGAGCTGTTTTTT.